The 26 T cell receptor beta chains below all came from one sample that was sequenced in a study of blood T cell repertoires in COVID-19 (dated by TCRdb to the early 2020s). To prepare the library, the immunoSEQ multiplex PCR assay was applied. The immuneACCESS repertoire file appears here via TCRdb, limited to in-frame rearrangements. These files lack a portion of the clones; in checked studies, under half of the deficit traces to unresolved V genes, and the cause of the others is not known. The sample yields around 400,000 clones; approximately 90% were counted once. The ten largest clones take up 1.4% of the sample. Sequenced sample: PBMCs or T cells enriched from blood (not recorded which). These receptors were taken from a woman aged 18-30 years who had been exposed to COVID-19.

The chain employs TRBV4-2 and TRBJ2-3, with unresolved D. This CDR3 contains 15 residues. V was clipped by 0 bases and J by 1 base, with 8 bases between them. The germline V gene encodes CDR1 LGHNA and CDR2 YNFKEQ. The chain's CDR3 is CASSQDSVRTDTQYF. Here the CDR3 DNA reads TGTGCCAGCAGCCAAGATTCCGTCCGCACAGATACGCAGTATTTT.

The V and J genes are TRBV5-8 and TRBJ2-1, with D maybe TRBD1 (5 bases). The germline CDR1 and CDR2 sequences are SGHTS and YDEGEE. This CDR3 has 14 residues. V was pared by 5 bases and J by 15 bases, with 24 bases between. The CDR3 protein is CASSYTSGQGSLFF. CDR3 nucleotides: TGTGCCAGCAGTTATACCTCAGGGCAGGGATCTTTGTTCTTC. Full variable domain (remainder filled in from reference TRBV5-8 and TRBJ2-1): EAGVTQSPTHLIKTRGQQATLRCSPISGHTSVYWYQQALGLGLQFLLWYDEGEERNRGNFPPRFSGRQFPNYSSELNVNALELEDSALYLCASSYTSGQGSLFFGPGTRLTVL.

The chain joins TRBV28 to TRBJ1-3, with a possible D match to TRBD1 (6 bases). Germline V gene data show CDR1 as MDHEN and CDR2 as SYDVKM. The CDR3 is made up of 18 amino acids. V was trimmed by 2 bases and J by 0 bases, leaving 17 bases between them. CDR3 in amino acids: CASSLPTRGASSGNTIYF. For the CDR3, the DNA is TGTGCCAGCAGTTTACCGACGCGGGGGGCGAGCTCTGGAAACACCATATATTTT.

V and J are TRBV11-2 and TRBJ1-2, with TRBD1 as a possible D gene (5 bases). V lost 6 bases, J lost 0 bases, and 14 bases lay in between. The CDR3 has 15 residues. CDR1 and CDR2 (germline): SGHAT, FQNNGV. The CDR3 sequence: CASRLTDSPNYGYTF. The CDR3 nucleotides are TGTGCCAGCAGACTAACCGACAGCCCTAACTATGGCTACACCTTC.

The chain couples TRBV19 to TRBJ2-1; the match to TRBD2 covers 10 bases. CDR3 length: 15 residues. Germline V gene data show CDR1 as LNHDA and CDR2 as SQIVND (reference sequence). Unmatched junction bases numbered 4, after V lost 5 bases and J lost 3 bases. The CDR3 sequence: CASSFLAGVYNEQFF. In DNA form, the CDR3 reads TGTGCCAGTAGTTTTCTAGCGGGGGTCTACAATGAGCAGTTCTTC.

The chain employs TRBV28 and TRBJ2-7; 8 bases align to TRBD2. CDR1 is MDHEN, CDR2 SYDVKM, per germline. The trim removed 6 bases at V and 4 bases at J, leaving 2 bases unmatched. The CDR3 covers 12 residues. CDR3 loop: CASRRLAYEQYF. The DNA of the CDR3 is TGTGCCAGCAGAAGACTAGCGTACGAGCAGTACTTC. The full variable domain, completed using reference TRBV28 and TRBJ2-7, is DVKVTQSSRYLVKRTGEKVFLECVQDMDHENMFWYRQDPGLGLRLIYFSYDVKMKEKGDIPEGYSVSREKKERFSLILESASTNQTSMYLCASRRLAYEQYFGPGTRLTVT.

This chain joins TRBV18 and TRBJ1-5; D perhaps matches TRBD1 (5 bases). With 2 bases removed from V and 7 bases from J, the gap between germline ends came to 18 bases. This CDR3 contains 16 residues. The V gene's germline CDR1 is KGHSH and CDR2 LQKENI. CDR3 DNA sequence: TGTGCCAGCTCACCAGGCGGGACCCCCACGGGGCAGCCCCAGCATTTT. This codes for CASSPGGTPTGQPQHF.

The gene calls are TRBV4-1 and TRBJ2-7; no clear D. Germline CDR1 and CDR2: MGHRA and YSYEKL. V shed 0 bases and J shed 0 bases, with 9 bases lying between them. This CDR3 spans 15 amino acids. This CDR3 reads CASSQDYRSSYEQYF. CDR3 coding DNA: TGCGCCAGCAGCCAAGACTATCGAAGCTCCTACGAGCAGTACTTC.

The chain combines TRBV5-1 with TRBJ2-2; TRBD1 aligns across 8 bases. CDR3 size: 15 residues. V lost 3 bases and J lost 1; bases outside the gene matches: 2. Germline CDR1 and CDR2: SGHRS and YFSETQ. CDR3 nucleotides: TGCGCCAGCAGCTACGACAGGGGGAACACCGGGGAGCTGTTTTTT. As protein: CASSYDRGNTGELFF.

This sequence joins TRBV12-3 or TRBV12-4 and TRBJ1-2; TRBD1 agrees at 7 bases. The V and J ends lost 6 bases and 8 bases, in that order; junction bases with no gene match: 6. The CDR3 runs to 12 residues. The chain's CDR3 is CASRTGSGGYTF. In DNA, the CDR3 is TGTGCCAGCAGGACAGGGTCGGGGGGCTACACCTTC.

Points on this clone: The same CDR3 is also encoded by other DNA sequences in this sample. The chain recombines TRBV28 with TRBJ1-1; 7 bases line up with TRBD1. Trimming removed 2 bases from V and 5 bases from J; junction bases left unmatched: 5. The germline gives CDR1 MDHEN, CDR2 SYDVKM. This CDR3 region has 14 residues. The CDR3 nucleotides read TGTGCCAGCAGTTTACGACAGGGAAGGACTGAAGCTTTCTTT. This gives the protein CASSLRQGRTEAFF.

This chain uses TRBV19 with TRBJ1-5; D is unresolved. This CDR3 is 13 amino acids long. Germline-derived CDR1 and CDR2 are LNHDA and SQIVND (reference sequence). Trimming pared 5 bases from V and 1 base from J, leaving 6 bases between. The CDR3 nucleotides are TGTGCCAGTAGTGACACCAGCAATCAGCCCCAGCATTTT. It yields the protein CASSDTSNQPQHF.

This chain uses TRBV27 with TRBJ2-7, with D possibly matching TRBD2 (5 bases). Per the germline V gene, CDR1 is MNHEY and CDR2 is SMNVEV (reference sequence). The CDR3 length is 13 residues. Trimming took 4 bases from V and 0 from J, leaving 7 bases between them. CDR3 sequence reads: CASSWGDSYEQYF. CDR3 nucleotide sequence: TGTGCCAGCAGTTGGGGAGACTCCTACGAGCAGTACTTC.

This sequence joins TRBV2 and TRBJ2-7; a weak D match, TRBD1 (6 bases). V gave up 6 bases and J gave up 2 bases, with 8 bases separating them. Germline CDR1 and CDR2: SNHLY and FYNNEI. This CDR3 region has 12 residues. Written as DNA, the CDR3 is TGTGCCAGCAGGGACAGCCCCTACGAGCAGTACTTC. Amino acids: CASRDSPYEQYF.

The genes are TRBV10-3 and TRBJ2-3; D is uncertain. This CDR3 spans 13 amino acids. V shed 4 bases and J shed 1 base, with 6 bases lying between them. CDR1 is ENHRY, CDR2 SYGVKD, per germline. The CDR3 spells CAISGGGTDTQYF. The CDR3 DNA follows: TGTGCCATCAGTGGCGGTGGCACAGATACGCAGTATTTT.

The chain employs TRBV3-1 (or the pseudogene TRBV3-2) and TRBJ1-2; possibly TRBD1 for D (5 bases). V was shortened by 0 bases and J by 2 bases, with 10 bases between the two germline ends. The CDR3 covers 15 residues. Germline-derived CDR1 and CDR2 are LGHDT and YNNKEL (reference sequence). The CDR3, as DNA: TGTGCCAGCAGCCAAGAGGCTGCAGGGAACTATGGCTACACCTTC. Translation gives CASSQEAAGNYGYTF.

This chain uses TRBV7-3 with TRBJ2-5, with D possibly being TRBD2 (6 bases). The V and J ends lost 2 bases and 0 bases respectively, with 10 bases between them. Germline lookup yields CDR1 SGHTA and CDR2 FQGTGA. The CDR3 loop spans 15 amino acids. CDR3 DNA: TGTGCCAGCAGCTTACTCGGAGGGAACCAAGAGACCCAGTACTTC. Encoded protein: CASSLLGGNQETQYF.

The chain couples TRBV28 to TRBJ1-5; 7 bases match TRBD1. V was pared by 6 bases and J by 2 bases, with 22 bases of the junction left unmatched. The CDR3 spans 20 residues. Germline V gives CDR1 MDHEN, CDR2 SYDVKM. CDR3 residues: CASSLVRQGGSGFGNQPQHF. The CDR3 nucleotides read TGTGCCAGCAGCCTAGTCAGACAGGGTGGGTCTGGTTTTGGCAATCAGCCCCAGCATTTT.

The V call is TRBV27, the J call TRBJ1-1; tentatively, D is TRBD1 (6 bases). V dropped 3 bases and J dropped 1 base, with 18 bases sitting between them. Germline CDR1 reads MNHEY; CDR2 reads SMNVEV (reference sequence). The CDR3 length is 17 residues. In DNA, the CDR3 is TGTGCCAGCAGTTTCAGCCAAAGGGGGGGGGAGAACACTGAAGCTTTCTTT. Residues: CASSFSQRGGENTEAFF.

This clone appeared a few times. The rearrangement links TRBV29-1 to TRBJ1-1; D perhaps matches TRBD1 (5 bases). V gave up 4 bases and J gave up 7 bases, with 13 bases separating them. This CDR3 is built from 12 residues. From germline, CDR1 is SQVTM and CDR2 ANQGSEA. The chain's CDR3 is CSVGTLRGEAFF. The DNA for the CDR3 is TGCAGCGTTGGGACCCTAAGGGGTGAAGCTTTCTTT. Looking up the rest from reference TRBV29-1 and TRBJ1-1 gives the full variable domain: SAVISQKPSRDICQRGTSLTIQCQVDSQVTMMFWYRQQPGQSLTLIATANQGSEATYESGFVIDKFPISRPNLTFSTLTVSNMSPEDSSIYLCSVGTLRGEAFFGQGTRLTVV.

The chain employs TRBV5-1 and TRBJ2-7, with a weak D call TRBD2 (5 bases). There are 16 residues in the CDR3. V was trimmed by 3 bases and J by 0 bases, leaving 16 bases between them. Germline loops: CDR1 SGHRS, CDR2 YFSETQ. CDR3 nucleotide sequence: TGCGCCAGCAGCTCCCAAGGGAGCTGGAGCTCCTACGAGCAGTACTTC. This translates into CASSSQGSWSSYEQYF.

V gene TRBV7-2 combines with J gene TRBJ1-5; D call uncertain. The CDR3 covers 14 residues. Trimming took off 6 bases at V and 3 bases at J, with 12 bases between the two ends. The germline V gene encodes CDR1 SGHTA and CDR2 FQGNSA. The CDR3 bases are TGTGCCAGCAGTCTAGGAGGAGACAATCAGCCCCAGCATTTT. Protein sequence: CASSLGGDNQPQHF.

The rearrangement joins TRBV4-2 to TRBJ2-3, with TRBD2 matching over 8 bases. CDR3 length equals 17 residues. V was pared by 0 bases and J by 2 bases, with 7 bases of the junction left unmatched. The germline V gene encodes CDR1 LGHNA and CDR2 YNFKEQ. DNA for the CDR3: TGTGCCAGCAGCCAAGAACCAGCGGGGGCCACCACAGATACGCAGTATTTT. It translates to CASSQEPAGATTDTQYF.

J is TRBJ2-5 and V is TRBV7-2; 7 bases fit TRBD2. CDR3 size: 15 residues. Germline CDR1 is SGHTA and CDR2 is FQGNSA. V was pared by 2 bases and J by 5 bases, with 8 bases of the junction left unmatched. The CDR3 bases are TGTGCCAGCAGCTTAATGGGGGGGGTGGAGGAGACCCAGTACTTC. Amino acid sequence: CASSLMGGVEETQYF.

Details on this clone: Other DNA sequences within the sample encode an identical CDR3. This sequence joins TRBV18 and TRBJ1-5, with D possibly being TRBD1 (6 bases). CDR1 is KGHSH, CDR2 LQKENI, per germline. The CDR3 spans 14 residues. Trimming took 6 bases from V and 2 from J, leaving 11 bases between them. CDR3: CASSPSGGNQPQHF. The DNA for the CDR3 is TGTGCCAGCTCCCCCTCAGGGGGCAATCAGCCCCAGCATTTT.

The gene calls are TRBV4-2 and TRBJ2-3; TRBD1 aligns across 9 bases. V lost 6 bases, J lost 4 bases, and 2 bases stayed unmatched. The germline CDR1 and CDR2 sequences are LGHNA and YNFKEQ. The CDR3 contains 13 residues. CDR3 sequence reads: CASRGQGADTQYF. CDR3 in DNA: TGTGCCAGCAGGGGACAGGGAGCAGATACGCAGTATTTT.